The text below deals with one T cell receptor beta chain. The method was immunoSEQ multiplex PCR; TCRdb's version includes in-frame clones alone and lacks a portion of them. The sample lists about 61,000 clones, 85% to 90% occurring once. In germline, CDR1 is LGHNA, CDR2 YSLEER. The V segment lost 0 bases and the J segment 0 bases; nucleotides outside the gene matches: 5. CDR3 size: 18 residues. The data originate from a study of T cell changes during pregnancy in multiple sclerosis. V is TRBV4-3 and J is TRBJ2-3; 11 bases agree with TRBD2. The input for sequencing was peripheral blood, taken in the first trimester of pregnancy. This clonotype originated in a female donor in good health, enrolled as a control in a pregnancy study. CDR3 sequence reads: CASSQDSGGGRSTDTQYF. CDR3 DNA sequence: TGCGCCAGCAGCCAAGATAGCGGGGGGGGGAGGAGCACAGATACGCAGTATTTT.